What follows are 16 T cell receptor beta chains derived from one specimen sequenced in a study of spatial heterogeneity in lung cancer. MiXCR, applied by TCRdb to the 5' RACE reads, yields one record per CDR3 protein. The sample lists just over 75,000 distinct CDR3 sequences, about 8.5% occurring once. Noted time point: sample taken at primary tumor resection. Sequencing used PBMCs, obtained at surgery. The source is a male donor with early-stage non-small cell lung cancer.

This clonotype has ten or more counts. V and J are TRBV5-1 and TRBJ2-7; TRBD1 matches at 8 bases. The trim removed 1 base at V and 7 bases at J, leaving 7 bases unmatched. This CDR3 has 14 residues. Germline CDR1 is SGHRS and CDR2 is YFSETQ. The DNA of the CDR3 is TGCGCCAGCAGCTTGTCTCAGGGGGCCAAAGAGCAGTACTTC. This gives the protein CASSLSQGAKEQYF.

This clonotype rates as medium-sized. The V and J genes are TRBV15 and TRBJ2-7; no definite D call. CDR3 size: 13 residues. V lost 3 bases to trimming and J lost 4 bases, with 10 bases between them. Germline V gene sequence: CDR1 LNHNV, CDR2 YYDKDF (reference sequence). The CDR3 sequence: CATSRTRQYEQYF. DNA for the CDR3: TGTGCCACCAGCAGGACCAGGCAGTACGAGCAGTACTTC. Together with reference TRBV15 and TRBJ2-7, the CDR3 gives the full variable domain: DAMVIQNPRYQVTQFGKPVTLSCSQTLNHNVMYWYQQKSSQAPKLLFHYYDKDFNNEADTPDNFQSRRPNTSFCFLDIRSPGLGDTAMYLCATSRTRQYEQYFGPGTRLTVT.

This clonotype was seen ten or more times. The chain couples TRBV10-3 to TRBJ2-7; no clear D. Trimming pared 3 bases from V and 2 bases from J, leaving 11 bases between. This CDR3 comprises 14 residues. From germline, CDR1 is ENHRY and CDR2 SYGVKD. The CDR3 DNA follows: TGTGCCATCAGTGACGAGAGCGTCACCTACGAGCAGTACTTC. Translated, it gives CAISDESVTYEQYF.

The V call is TRBV30, the J call TRBJ2-6; D call uncertain. Looked up from germline, CDR1 is GTSNPN and CDR2 is SVGIG (reference sequence). Trimming left V 1 base short and J 4 bases short, with 2 bases between. There are 12 residues in the CDR3. CDR3 in amino acids: CAWSAGANVLTF. The CDR3, as DNA: TGTGCCTGGAGTGCCGGGGCCAACGTCCTGACTTTC.

The chain has TRBV5-1 and TRBJ1-1; no definite D call. V was pared by 0 bases and J by 4 bases, with 16 bases between. Germline V gives CDR1 SGHRS, CDR2 YFSETQ. The CDR3 spans 16 residues. CDR3 sequence: CASSLESPGSGTEAFF. DNA for the CDR3: TGCGCCAGCAGCTTGGAATCTCCGGGGTCGGGCACTGAAGCTTTCTTT.

The chain joins TRBV29-1 to TRBJ2-3; D is unresolved. Germline CDR1 and CDR2: SQVTM and ANQGSEA. The CDR3 loop spans 15 amino acids. V lost 6 bases and J 2 bases, leaving 18 bases between the germline ends. The DNA for the CDR3 is TGCAGCGTCCCTCCGGGTCGCCAAAACACAGATACGCAGTATTTT. It encodes CSVPPGRQNTDTQYF.

A few counts support this clonotype. The gene calls are TRBV6-6 and TRBJ2-1, with 7 bases aligning to TRBD2. CDR3 size: 13 residues. V shed 6 bases and J 9 bases; nucleotides not matched to a gene: 8. In germline, CDR1 is MNHNY, CDR2 SVGAGI (reference sequence). CDR3 amino acids: CASRGGVLAEQFF. The CDR3 region has the DNA TGTGCCAGCAGGGGAGGGGTATTAGCTGAGCAGTTCTTC.

The rearrangement uses TRBV7-2 and TRBJ2-1; D might be TRBD2 (6 bases). Germline V gene sequence: CDR1 SGHTA, CDR2 FQGNSA. The CDR3 contains 15 residues. V was pared by 6 bases and J by 0 bases, with 12 bases between. CDR3 in amino acids: CASREAGSSYNEQFF. As DNA, the CDR3 is TGTGCCAGCAGAGAGGCGGGAAGCTCCTACAATGAGCAGTTCTTC.

V and J are TRBV4-2 and TRBJ1-5, with D tentatively TRBD1 (5 bases). V gave up 5 bases and J gave up 5 bases, with 16 bases separating them. There are 15 residues in the CDR3. In germline, CDR1 is LGHNA, CDR2 YNFKEQ. CDR3 loop: CASSRGGGTDQPQHF. The CDR3 DNA follows: TGTGCCAGCAGCAGGGGTGGGGGTACGGATCAGCCCCAGCATTTT.

With regard to this clonotype: The conserved phenylalanine or tryptophan normally closing the CDR3 is absent here, so this likely arose from a read error. This chain links TRBV6-1 with TRBJ2-7; D could derive from TRBD1 or TRBD2 (5 bases each). V gave up 8 bases and J gave up 7 bases, with 18 bases separating them. The CDR3 covers 13 residues. Germline V CDR1 and CDR2: MNHNS, SASEGT. CDR3 sequence reads: CASARLGREEQYS. The CDR3 DNA sequence: TGTGCCAGCGCTCGATTGGGACGGGAAGAGCAGTACTCC.

This clonotype was detected many times. V and J are TRBV3-1 and TRBJ1-3; D gene ambiguous. V gave up 1 base and J gave up 0 bases, with 7 bases separating them. Germline CDR1 and CDR2: LGHDT and YNNKEL (reference sequence). There are 15 residues in the CDR3. The CDR3 loop is CASSQGRNSGNTIYF. The CDR3 nucleotides read TGTGCCAGCAGCCAAGGAAGGAACTCTGGAAACACCATATATTTT.

This clonotype was observed at least ten times. CDR3 DNA sequence: TGTGCCAGCAGTTACCGGGGACACTCGGGACTAGCGGCCCTAGTCACAGATACGCAGTATTTT. Protein product: CASSYRGHSGLAALVTDTQYF. The chain is built from TRBV6-6 and TRBJ2-3; TRBD2 agrees at 11 bases. The CDR3 totals 21 residues. Trimming took 2 bases from V and 2 from J; bases not matched to a gene: 18. Germline V gene lookup returns CDR1 MNHNY and CDR2 SVGAGI (reference sequence).

In its sample, this clonotype was seen many times. V gene TRBV20-1 combines with J gene TRBJ2-3; D not resolved. CDR1 DFQATT and CDR2 SNEGSKA come from the germline V gene (reference sequence). Trimming took off 1 base at V and 9 bases at J, with 23 bases between the two ends. This CDR3 has 16 amino acids. CDR3 loop: CSARAHTGRAIETQYF. The CDR3 DNA follows: TGCAGTGCTAGAGCTCATACGGGCCGTGCAATTGAGACGCAGTATTTT.

This clonotype was recorded a few times. J is TRBJ1-3 and V is TRBV4-2; 8 bases line up with TRBD1. The CDR3 is 14 residues long. CDR1 and CDR2 from the germline V gene are LGHNA and YNFKEQ. Trimming at V came to 4 bases and at J to 10 bases, leaving 9 bases not matched to a gene. In DNA form, the CDR3 reads TGTGCCAGCAGCCCCCCGGACAGGGTCTGGACCATATATTTT. It yields the protein CASSPPDRVWTIYF.

This clonotype has more than one count but fewer than ten. The chain joins TRBV30 to TRBJ2-1, with 11 bases lining up with TRBD2. The V segment lost 0 bases and the J segment 6 bases; nucleotides outside the gene matches: 4. The CDR3 contains 15 residues. Germline-derived CDR1 and CDR2 are GTSNPN and SVGIG (reference sequence). The CDR3 loop is CAWSVLLAGVNEQFF. The CDR3 DNA is TGTGCCTGGAGTGTACTACTAGCGGGAGTCAATGAGCAGTTCTTC.

This clonotype was seen repeatedly, ten times or more. V and J are TRBV6-2 or TRBV6-3 and TRBJ2-1; 10 nucleotides agree with TRBD1. V lost 4 bases, J lost 0 bases, and 6 bases stayed unmatched. This CDR3 has 17 amino acids. The germline V gene has CDR1 MNHEY and CDR2 SVGEGT. In nucleotides, the CDR3 is TGTGCCAGCAGTTCGGGACAGGGGTCGAGCTCCTACAATGAGCAGTTCTTC. Protein sequence: CASSSGQGSSSYNEQFF.